This T cell receptor (beta chain) was found in a study of blood T cell repertoires in COVID-19. Overall study: The study drew acute and convalescent COVID-19 samples from the United States, Italy and Spain. T cells, B-cell-depleted T cells, or PBMCs provided the cDNA or gDNA that served as material.

J was trimmed by 0 bases and V by 2 bases; bases with no gene match: 3. Germline lookup yields CDR1 SGHDN and CDR2 FVKESK. The CDR3 runs to 16 residues. In the original analysis: By means of reference gene primer amplification, nucleated cell counts were estimated. The protocol was immunoSEQ multiplex PCR, while the TCRdb copy is restricted to in-frame clones and leaves out a portion. D and trimming come from the DNA, and the V and J calls and clone size come from that table. The sample consists of 400,000 to 550,000 clones, about 89% of them appearing once. The chain links TRBV14 to TRBJ2-3; 9 nucleotides line up with TRBD1. The receptor was derived from a woman aged 25 to 39 with acute or convalescent COVID-19. Sequencing input: peripheral blood. The CDR3 here is CASSQYRGRSTDTQYF. The CDR3 DNA reads as TGTGCCAGCAGCCAATACAGGGGGCGGAGCACAGATACGCAGTATTTT. The variable domain in full, completed from reference TRBV14 and TRBJ2-3, reads EAGVTQFPSHSVIEKGQTVTLRCDPISGHDNLYWYRRVMGKEIKFLLHFVKESKQDESGMPNNRFLAERTGGTYSTLKVQPAELEDSGVYFCASSQYRGRSTDTQYFGPGTRLTVL.